Presented here are 12 T cell receptor beta chains from one specimen sequenced in a study of regulatory T cells in long-lasting Graves disease. The time point was: newly diagnosed GD, antithyroid drugs for less than 3 months. The TCR library was prepared using RNA isolated from PBMCs. Through Arm-PCR of CDR3 regions and iRepertoire HTBI primers, TCR beta libraries were built. Via MiXCR, TCRdb re-called the multiplex PCR reads, giving one row per CDR3 protein. There are 520,000 or so distinct CDR3 sequences in the sample; 12% occur only once, and roughly 8.9% lies in the top ten. The sample also formed part of further work on T cells in Graves' hyperthyroidism and ophthalmopathy.

The sequencing used peripheral blood mononuclear cells (PBMCs), collected at new diagnosis, from a patient treated with antithyroid drugs. Receptor source: a woman aged 30 to 39 with Graves disease.

This clonotype was counted at least ten times. The chain uses TRBV5-6 and TRBJ2-7; D may be TRBD2 (6 bases). In germline, CDR1 is SGHDT, CDR2 YYEEEE. The CDR3 runs 15 residues. V was trimmed by 3 bases and J by 4 bases, leaving 17 bases between them. This CDR3 is CASSSRPGLAYEQYF. The CDR3 DNA is TGTGCCAGCAGCTCCCGACCGGGACTCGCTTACGAGCAGTACTTC.

In this sample, this clonotype turned up many times. The V gene is TRBV24-1, the J gene TRBJ2-1; D is perhaps TRBD2 (5 bases). Trimming cost V 5 bases and J 4 bases, with 14 bases left between them. The length of the CDR3 is 15 residues. CDR1 is KGHDR and CDR2 is SFDVKD in the germline V gene. The CDR3 protein is CATSVGRAPYNEQFF. The CDR3 nucleotides read TGTGCCACCAGTGTCGGGCGGGCGCCATACAATGAGCAGTTCTTC.

Many counts were recorded for this clonotype. The chain joins TRBV2 to TRBJ2-1; a weak D match, TRBD1 (6 bases). Trimming left V 3 bases short and J 10 bases short, with 13 bases between. The germline CDR1 and CDR2 sequences are SNHLY and FYNNEI. The CDR3 spans 13 residues. CDR3 amino acids: CASSDTSRGEQFF. For the CDR3, the DNA is TGTGCCAGCAGTGATACGAGCAGGGGAGAGCAGTTCTTC.

The chain employs TRBV29-1 and TRBJ2-1; D may be TRBD2 (5 bases). The CDR3 length is 10 residues. V was shortened by 6 bases and J by 9 bases, with 9 bases between the two germline ends. Germline CDR1 SQVTM, CDR2 ANQGSEA. The CDR3 DNA follows: TGCAGCGTCGGAGGAGGTGAGCAGTTCTTC. It encodes CSVGGGEQFF.

The rearrangement joins TRBV2 to TRBJ2-4, with 10 bases identical to TRBD2. The CDR3 contains 17 residues. Germline V gene lookup returns CDR1 SNHLY and CDR2 FYNNEI. The V gene end was trimmed by 7 bases and the J gene end by 0 bases; junction bases not matched to a gene: 9. CDR3: CASMLASGSRAKNIQYF. CDR3 nucleotides: TGTGCCAGCATGCTCGCTAGCGGGAGTCGAGCCAAAAACATTCAGTACTTC.

Ten or more counts support this clonotype. The chain is built from TRBV27 and TRBJ2-7; 8 bases are shared with TRBD1. The trim removed 0 bases at V and 3 bases at J, leaving 4 bases unmatched. The CDR3 covers 15 residues. Germline V gene sequence: CDR1 MNHEY, CDR2 SMNVEV (reference sequence). CDR3 sequence (DNA): TGTGCCAGCAGTTTATCCGGGACAGGTTTCTACGAGCAGTACTTC. Its translation is CASSLSGTGFYEQYF.

This clonotype was found many times. Here the CDR3 reads CASSLIPGGNQPQHF. CDR3 in DNA: TGTGCCAGCAGCCTGATACCAGGGGGTAATCAGCCCCAGCATTTT. This rearrangement joins TRBV6-2 or TRBV6-3 to TRBJ1-5, with TRBD1 matching 7 bases. The CDR3 extends over 15 amino acids. V trimming: 6 bases; J trimming: 4 bases; junction bases outside the gene matches: 9. Per germline, CDR1 MNHEY and CDR2 SVGEGT.

This clonotype turned up a few times. The gene calls are TRBV7-3 and TRBJ2-2; no definite D call. Looked up from germline, CDR1 is SGHTA and CDR2 is FQGTGA. With 2 bases removed from V and 0 bases from J, the gap between germline ends came to 7 bases. The CDR3 extends over 15 amino acids. CDR3 region: CASSLSAANTGELFF. CDR3 nucleotides: TGTGCCAGCAGCTTATCAGCCGCGAACACCGGGGAGCTGTTTTTT.

This clonotype was seen ten or more times. The chain couples TRBV6-2 or TRBV6-3 to TRBJ2-3; possible D gene TRBD1, 6 bases. V shed 2 bases and J shed 5 bases, with 11 bases lying between them. This CDR3 contains 14 residues. Germline CDR1 reads MNHEY; CDR2 reads SVGEGT. The CDR3 loop reads CASSYDRWLDTQYF. The CDR3 coding sequence is TGTGCCAGCAGTTACGACAGGTGGTTAGATACGCAGTATTTT.

This clonotype was observed a handful of times. The gene calls are TRBV6-1 and TRBJ1-4; 7 bases match TRBD1. With 5 bases clipped from V and 7 bases from J, the junction kept 10 bases outside the gene matches. Germline lookup yields CDR1 MNHNS and CDR2 SASEGT. CDR3 length: 15 residues. CDR3 protein: CASSNLQGDGEKLFF. As DNA, the CDR3 is TGTGCCAGCAGTAACCTTCAGGGGGATGGTGAAAAACTGTTTTTT.

Concerning this clonotype itself: Sequence at one end of the junction differs from germline and may be a read error. This rearrangement joins TRBV20-1 to TRBJ2-5; D possibly corresponds to TRBD1 (5 bases). The germline V gene has CDR1 DFQATT and CDR2 SNEGSKA (reference sequence). This CDR3 has 15 amino acids. CDR3 protein: CSARADIPHQETQHF. CDR3 DNA: TGCAGTGCTAGAGCGGACATACCCCACCAAGAGACCCAGCACTTC.

This clonotype came up many times. The rearrangement links TRBV6-1 to TRBJ1-4; perhaps TRBD1 as D (5 bases). This CDR3 contains 14 residues. V was pared by 5 bases and J by 3 bases, with 10 bases between. CDR1 MNHNS and CDR2 SASEGT come from the germline V gene. CDR3: CASSTGPSNEKLFF. In DNA, the CDR3 is TGTGCCAGCAGTACGGGACCCTCTAATGAAAAACTGTTTTTT.